This entry describes one TCR beta chain. No antigen is known for it. This sample stems from a study of vaccination and CD4 T cells after COVID-19. Study details: Blood was drawn a median around 70 days post second dose, range 14 to 241.

The assay that was used to sequence DNA from cultured CD4+ T cells was the Oncomine TCR Beta short-read assay. TCRdb re-analysed the PCR reads in MiXCR, keeping a single row per CDR3 protein. The sample gives approximately 15,000 distinct CDR3 sequences, about a third of which show up once; roughly 23% is in the top ten. Treatment specified: roughly 10-day PBMC culture with coronavirus spike peptide pools or control peptides (ViraFEST assay). In healthy vaccine recipients, nucleocapsid antibodies were negative before and after vaccination, showing no prior SARS-CoV-2 infection. Study outcomes and limitations: Spike mono-reactive clones accounted for 304 of the 307 vaccine-specific clones found in convalescent patients.

This TCR came from a human donor who received a COVID-19 vaccine. The sample was CD4+ T cells from blood, cultured in vitro, taken before SARS-CoV-2 vaccination.

CDR3: CASSLFPRQGQETQYF. The CDR3 bases are TGTGCCAGCAGCTTATTTCCGAGACAGGGCCAAGAGACCCAGTACTTC. The chain couples TRBV7-6 to TRBJ2-5, with 7 nucleotides matching TRBD1. The CDR3 extends over 16 amino acids. V lost 2 bases to trimming and J lost 1 base; unmatched junction nucleotides: 7. Germline V gene lookup returns CDR1 SGHVS and CDR2 FNYEAQ.